The sequence of this TCR beta chain was determined in a study of human T cells and chemical hapten exposure. This clonotype has just a few counts. TCRdb redid the calling of the RACE reads with MiXCR, one entry per CDR3 protein. The table has some 150,000 distinct CDR3 sequences, approximately 12% seen once. Time point meaning: patch test 2, 6 weeks after DPC sensitization. Documented treatment: therapeutic diphenylcyclopropenone sensitization with weekly scalp DPC. With 6 bases removed from V and 0 bases from J, the gap between germline ends came to 15 bases. The CDR3 has 16 amino acids. Germline-derived CDR1 and CDR2 are SNHLY and FYNNEI.

The source was whole blood, collected in connection with sensitization to the hapten diphenylcyclopropenone (DPC). The chain joins TRBV2 to TRBJ2-1; D not resolved. This sequence originates from a woman aged 45 to 65 with alopecia areata. Some clones in this sample may be carry-over from other donors' samples. The CDR3 DNA reads TGTGCCAGCAGCCTGCAGCGCTCAAGCTCCTACAATGAGCAGTTCTTC. Translation gives CASSLQRSSSYNEQFF.